This TCR beta chain was retrieved from a study of blood T cell repertoires in COVID-19. As processed by the authors: Reference gene primers were amplified, and this amplification served to estimate nucleated cell counts. Method: immunoSEQ multiplex PCR; TCRdb's copy keeps in-frame clones and lacks some. For V, J and clone size, that table is used; D and trimming come from the DNA. The repertoire holds about 210,000 clones, about 90% seen once, with 1.2% in the top ten. The CDR3 contains 14 residues. Trimming took 3 bases from V and 1 from J, leaving 9 bases between them. The germline CDR1 and CDR2 sequences are MGHDK and SYGVNS. Study members were between about 18 and 95 years old and lived in 20 to 30 US regions.

This TCR derives from a man in his thirties or forties who had recovered from COVID-19. Input material: PBMCs or T cells enriched from blood (not recorded which). The chain joins TRBV25-1 to TRBJ1-1; tentative D call: TRBD1 (6 bases). DNA of the CDR3: TGTGCCAGCAGTGATGGGGGACAGAACACTGAAGCTTTCTTT. Translating gives CASSDGGQNTEAFF.